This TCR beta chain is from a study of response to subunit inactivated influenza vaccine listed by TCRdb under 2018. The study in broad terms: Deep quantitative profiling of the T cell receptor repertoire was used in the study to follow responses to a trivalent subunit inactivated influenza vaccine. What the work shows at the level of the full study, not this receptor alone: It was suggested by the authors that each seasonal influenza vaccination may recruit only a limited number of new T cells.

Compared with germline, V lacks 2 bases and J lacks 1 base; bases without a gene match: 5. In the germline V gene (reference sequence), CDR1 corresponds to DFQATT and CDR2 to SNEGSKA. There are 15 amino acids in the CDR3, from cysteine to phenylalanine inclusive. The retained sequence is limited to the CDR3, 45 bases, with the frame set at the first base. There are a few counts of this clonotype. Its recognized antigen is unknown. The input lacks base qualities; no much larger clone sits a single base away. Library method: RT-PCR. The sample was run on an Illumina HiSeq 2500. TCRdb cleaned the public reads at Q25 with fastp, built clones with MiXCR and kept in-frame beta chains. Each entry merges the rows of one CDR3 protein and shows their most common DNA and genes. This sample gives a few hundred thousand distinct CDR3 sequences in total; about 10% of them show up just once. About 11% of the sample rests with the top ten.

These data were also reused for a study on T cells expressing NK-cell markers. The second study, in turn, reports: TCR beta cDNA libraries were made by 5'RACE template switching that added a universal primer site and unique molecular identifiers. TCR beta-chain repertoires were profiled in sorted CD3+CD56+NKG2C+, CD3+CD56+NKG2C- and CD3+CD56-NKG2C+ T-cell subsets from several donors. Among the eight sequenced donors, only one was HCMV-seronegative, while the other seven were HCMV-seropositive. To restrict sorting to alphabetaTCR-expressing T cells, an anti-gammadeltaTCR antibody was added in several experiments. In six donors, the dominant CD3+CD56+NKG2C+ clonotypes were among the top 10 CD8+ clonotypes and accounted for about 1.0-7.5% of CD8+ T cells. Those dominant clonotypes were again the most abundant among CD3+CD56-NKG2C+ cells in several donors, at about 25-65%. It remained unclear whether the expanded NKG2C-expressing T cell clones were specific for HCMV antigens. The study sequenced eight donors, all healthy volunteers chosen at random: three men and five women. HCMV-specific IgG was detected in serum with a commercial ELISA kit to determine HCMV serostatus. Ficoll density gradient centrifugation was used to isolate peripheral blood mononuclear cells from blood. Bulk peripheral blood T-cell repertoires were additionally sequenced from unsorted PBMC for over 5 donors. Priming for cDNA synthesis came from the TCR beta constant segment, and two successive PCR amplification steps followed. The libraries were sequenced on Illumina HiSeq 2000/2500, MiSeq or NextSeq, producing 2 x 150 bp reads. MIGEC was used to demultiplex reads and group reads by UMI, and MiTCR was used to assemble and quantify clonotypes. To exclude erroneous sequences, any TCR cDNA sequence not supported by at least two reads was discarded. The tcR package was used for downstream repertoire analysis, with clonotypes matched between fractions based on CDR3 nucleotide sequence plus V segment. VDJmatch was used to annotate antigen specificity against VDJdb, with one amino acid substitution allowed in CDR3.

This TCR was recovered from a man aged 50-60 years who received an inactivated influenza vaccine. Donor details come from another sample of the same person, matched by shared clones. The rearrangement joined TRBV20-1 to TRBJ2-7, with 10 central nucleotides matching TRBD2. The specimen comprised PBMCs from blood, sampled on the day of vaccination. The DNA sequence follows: TGCAGTGCTAGACGGCTAGCGGGGGCTTCCTACGAGCAGTACTTC. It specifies CSARRLAGASYEQYF.